This record looks at one T cell receptor beta chain sequence and its context. This entry belongs to a study of blood T cell repertoires in COVID-19. For the study at large: Sample material is recorded as cDNA or gDNA derived from T cells, B-cell-depleted T cells, or PBMCs.

TCRdb's table, derived via immunoSEQ multiplex PCR, lists solely in-frame clones and lacks some. The sample lists some 340,000 clones; approximately 91% were seen once. This receptor was taken from a woman aged 25 to 39 who had been exposed to COVID-19. The sample was PBMCs or T cells enriched from blood (not recorded which).

CDR3 amino acids: CATSRDLRDRGNGYTF. CDR3 in DNA: TGTGCCACCAGCAGAGATCTGCGGGACAGGGGAAACGGCTACACCTTC. The chain links TRBV15 to TRBJ1-2, with 10 bases identical to TRBD1. Germline lookup yields CDR1 LNHNV and CDR2 YYDKDF (reference sequence). The CDR3 sequence is 16 residues long. Trimming removed 0 bases from V and 8 bases from J; junction bases left unmatched: 9. The variable domain in full, completed from reference TRBV15 and TRBJ1-2, reads DAMVIQNPRYQVTQFGKPVTLSCSQTLNHNVMYWYQQKSSQAPKLLFHYYDKDFNNEADTPDNFQSRRPNTSFCFLDIRSPGLGDTAMYLCATSRDLRDRGNGYTFGSGTRLTVV.